The clone carrying this T cell receptor beta chain was recorded once. What it binds is not known. These data come from a study of identifying expanded T cells in peripheral blood. Study-level results: Clone count variance between approximately two-week samples rose with total template count. Technical replicates showed around 1.2 changed clones; approximately 2 weeks approximately 15; four weeks 19.

CDR1 is SGHNT and CDR2 is YYREEE in the germline V gene (reference sequence). The CDR3 totals 14 residues. Trimming shortened V by 0 bases and J by 6 bases, and 9 bases separated the two germline ends. Healthy donors had no documented immune events, such as infections, while sampled. TCRdb keeps only in-frame clones here, not all; method: immunoSEQ multiplex PCR. The table records about 82,000 clones, approximately 90% of them present only once. This TCR derives from a person aged 18 to 75 in good health. Input material: blood. The chain uses TRBV5-4 and TRBJ1-4; maybe TRBD1 (5 bases). CDR3 in amino acids: CASSLGLRDEKLFF. The DNA for the CDR3 is TGTGCCAGCAGCTTGGGGCTCAGGGATGAAAAACTGTTTTTT.